This record concerns one T cell receptor (beta chain) sequence. The data were obtained in a study of blood T cell repertoires in COVID-19. Overall study: From the United States, Italy and Spain came samples of acute and convalescent COVID-19. The cDNA or gDNA used as material had been derived from T cells, B-cell-depleted T cells, or PBMCs.

Germline CDR1 and CDR2: SGHRS and YFSETQ. Trimming removed 0 bases from V and 0 bases from J, with 10 bases in between. The CDR3 consists of 16 residues. Study processing details: It was from reference gene primer amplification that nucleated cell counts were estimated. TCRdb's table, derived via immunoSEQ multiplex PCR, lists solely in-frame clones and lacks some. D and trimming were read from the DNA, whereas the V and J calls and clone size are those reported in that table. Of around 140,000 clones in the sample, 80% to 90% were seen once. The sample taken for sequencing was peripheral blood. J is TRBJ1-3 and V is TRBV5-1; tentatively, D is TRBD1 (5 bases). The receptor comes from a human donor with acute or convalescent COVID-19. The donor label of this sample is uncertain. The CDR3 region has the DNA TGCGCCAGCAGCTTGGGACCGACAGACTCTGGAAACACCATATATTTT. This gives the protein CASSLGPTDSGNTIYF.